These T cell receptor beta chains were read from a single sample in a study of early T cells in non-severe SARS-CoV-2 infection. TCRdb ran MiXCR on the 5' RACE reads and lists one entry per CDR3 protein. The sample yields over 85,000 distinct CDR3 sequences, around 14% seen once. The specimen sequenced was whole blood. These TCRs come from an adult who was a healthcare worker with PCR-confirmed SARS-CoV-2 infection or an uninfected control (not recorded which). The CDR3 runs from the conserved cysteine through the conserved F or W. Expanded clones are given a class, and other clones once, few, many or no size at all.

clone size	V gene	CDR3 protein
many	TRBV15	CATRREGDTDTQYF
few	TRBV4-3	CASSQVPSGGARYGYTF
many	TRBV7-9	CASSLTGNTIYF
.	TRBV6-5	CARGPMNTEAFF
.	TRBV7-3	CASSLRAVSGANVLTF
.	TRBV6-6	CASSPGLNEQFF
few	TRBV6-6	CACLRVVDTEAFF
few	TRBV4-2	CASSQEGTGATDTQYF
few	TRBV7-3	CASSNPPAEFFQPQHF
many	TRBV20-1	CSARDPFAGGRNEQFF
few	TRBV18	CASSPWTSGEQYF
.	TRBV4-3	CASSQEFRTGGVSPLHF
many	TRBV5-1	CASSPESGTIYF
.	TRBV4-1	CASSQDYRDRGSYNSPLHF
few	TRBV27	CASSLQAGAYYEQYF
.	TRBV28	CASSLGSFRVEQYF
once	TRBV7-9	CASSRTSYEQYF
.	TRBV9	CASGTGRFYEQYF
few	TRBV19	CASSRRNMGYTF
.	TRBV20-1	CSAGQGTEQYF
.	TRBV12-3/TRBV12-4	CASSSRTASYEQYF
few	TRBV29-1	CSAEGAVDEQFF
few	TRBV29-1	CSVDPRLNYGYTF
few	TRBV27	CASSLRAGVYNEQFF
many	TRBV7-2	CASRQGSTDTQYF
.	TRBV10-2	CASRTGAKNTEAFF
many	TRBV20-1	CSALPDRDQPQHF
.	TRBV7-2	CASSMGLAGAEQFF
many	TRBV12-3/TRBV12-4	CASSSSPSQPQHF
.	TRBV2	CASSEAPSGAGTQYF
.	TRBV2	CASSDVRGPYEQYF
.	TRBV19	CASSSPGTGGYEQYF
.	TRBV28	CASSLWAGDTQYF
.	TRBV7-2	CASSLGDPLSTDTQYF
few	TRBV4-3	CASSQTSGSGADTQYF
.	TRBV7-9	CASSLYEREQYF
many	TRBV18	CASSQSPGWYEQYF
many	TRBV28	CASSPPPSENRKETQYF
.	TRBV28	CASVSSTDTQYF
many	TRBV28	CASSLAGMRYNEQFF
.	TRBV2	CASSFGLADTDTQYF
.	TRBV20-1	CSAREHGQSGEQFF
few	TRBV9	CASSVVVTGELFF
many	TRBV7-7	CASSPLRGGCYNEQFF
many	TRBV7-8	CASSLTAGAYEQYF
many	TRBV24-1	CATSAEGGNEQFF
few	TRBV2	CASTSVGPGRGNEQFF
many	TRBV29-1	CSVVGNQAFF
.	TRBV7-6	CASSRGQVDSPLHF
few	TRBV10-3	CAIRDVRARGPEAFF
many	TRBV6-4	CASSGLAGGPNEQFF
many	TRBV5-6	CASSLTGQRQYF
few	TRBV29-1	CSGLTQGNYGYTF
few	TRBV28	CASRDSLFHEQYF
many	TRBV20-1	CSAGTPGLAGNTGELFF
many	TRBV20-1	CSARAMTGATNEKLFF
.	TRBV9	CASSVVGTDPYNEQFF
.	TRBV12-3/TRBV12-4	CASRHPRGPSGYTF
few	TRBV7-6	CASSQGQLQETQYF
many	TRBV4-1	CASSSLGAGGSDTQYF